Listed here are 7 T cell receptor beta chains from one sample, sequenced in a study of blood T cells in healthy people across ages. Alongside a J-beta primer mix, a sample-barcoded 5' primer served in a second PCR lasting roughly 7 to 11 cycles. TCRdb reprocessed the 5' RACE reads with MiXCR, giving one entry per CDR3 protein. The sample lists over 750,000 distinct CDR3 sequences; around 25% were seen once. This sample was shared with a second study, whose subject was T cells of mothers and their children.

The sample consisted of blood. The receptors originated from a boy between 5 and 17 years old in good health.

The rearrangement joins TRBV2 to TRBJ2-1; tentatively, D is TRBD2 (5 bases). The CDR3 covers 14 residues. V gave up 4 bases and J gave up 2 bases, with 9 bases separating them. CDR1 SNHLY and CDR2 FYNNEI come from the germline V gene. CDR3 sequence reads: CASSGGPTYNEQFF. The CDR3 nucleotides are TGTGCCAGCAGTGGAGGGCCTACCTACAATGAGCAGTTCTTC.

As regards this clonotype: The junction departs from the called germline gene at one end, perhaps through a read error. This sequence joins TRBV9 and TRBJ2-2; tentatively, D is TRBD2 (7 bases). Per the germline V gene, CDR1 is SGDLS and CDR2 is YYNGEE. CDR3 size: 17 residues. The CDR3 region is CTSSGTRGTLTTGELFF. In DNA form, the CDR3 reads TGTACCAGCAGCGGGACCCGAGGGACACTCACCACCGGGGAGCTGTTTTTT.

J is TRBJ2-7 and V is TRBV19; TRBD1 matches 9 bases. This CDR3 has 14 amino acids. With 6 bases clipped from V and 3 bases from J, the junction kept 6 bases outside the gene matches. Germline V gene data show CDR1 as LNHDA and CDR2 as SQIVND (reference sequence). CDR3 coding DNA: TGTGCCAGTAGGAACCGGGACAGGGACTACGAGCAGTACTTC. Its protein product is CASRNRDRDYEQYF.

The chain links TRBV6-6 to TRBJ1-2; D gene ambiguous. The CDR3 loop spans 13 amino acids. The germline gives CDR1 MNHNY, CDR2 SVGAGI (reference sequence). V was pared by 6 bases and J by 4 bases, with 12 bases between. In DNA form, the CDR3 reads TGTGCCAGCAGCTCCGGAGTGTCCTATGGCTACACCTTC. Its translation is CASSSGVSYGYTF.

Only a few counts were recorded for this clonotype. This chain joins TRBV18 and TRBJ2-4; D not resolved. The CDR3 has 15 amino acids. The germline CDR1 and CDR2 sequences are KGHSH and LQKENI. V lost 5 bases and J lost 0, with 11 bases in between. The CDR3 bases are TGTGCCAGCTCAGGCGGCGAGATAGCCAAAAACATTCAGTACTTC. Encoded protein: CASSGGEIAKNIQYF.

This clonotype was recorded a few times. The chain couples TRBV5-5 to TRBJ2-3; D is unclear. Germline V gene sequence: CDR1 SGHKS, CDR2 YYEKEE (reference sequence). The ends were cut back, 4 bases at V and 0 bases at J, with 9 bases in the middle. The CDR3 consists of 14 residues. Written as DNA, the CDR3 is TGTGCCAGCAGCCGCTCCAGAAGCACAGATACGCAGTATTTT. It codes for CASSRSRSTDTQYF.

This clonotype showed up just a few times. The chain uses TRBV7-9 and TRBJ2-1; the match to TRBD2 covers 9 bases. Germline V gene data show CDR1 as SEHNR and CDR2 as FQNEAQ (reference sequence). Trimming at V came to 1 base and at J to 8 bases, leaving 6 bases not matched to a gene. The CDR3 length is 15 residues. The CDR3: CASSLGAGGGHEQFF. Here the CDR3 DNA reads TGTGCCAGCAGCTTAGGAGCGGGAGGTGGCCATGAGCAGTTCTTC. Based on the CDR3 plus reference TRBV7-9 and TRBJ2-1, the full variable domain is DTGVSQNPRHKITKRGQNVTFRCDPISEHNRLYWYRQTLGQGPEFLTYFQNEAQLEKSRLLSDRFSAERPKGSFSTLEIQRTEQGDSAMYLCASSLGAGGGHEQFFGPGTRLTVL.